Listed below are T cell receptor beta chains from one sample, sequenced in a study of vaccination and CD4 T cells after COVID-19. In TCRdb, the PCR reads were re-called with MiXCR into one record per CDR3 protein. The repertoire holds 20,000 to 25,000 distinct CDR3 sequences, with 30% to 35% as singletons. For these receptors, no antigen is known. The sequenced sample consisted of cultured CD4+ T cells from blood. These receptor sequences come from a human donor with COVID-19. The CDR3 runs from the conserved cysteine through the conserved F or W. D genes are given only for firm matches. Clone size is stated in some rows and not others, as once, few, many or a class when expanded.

DNA: TGTGCCAGCAGCCGGGGGAGGGGTGATATAGGTGAAAAACTGTTTTTT; CDR3: CASSRGRGDIGEKLFF; J: TRBJ1-4; V: TRBV11-2; size: NA; D: NA
DNA: TGTGCCAGCAGTGACCCAGGGGTAGCCAAAAACATTCAGTACTTC; CDR3: CASSDPGVAKNIQYF; J: TRBJ2-4; V: TRBV6-1; size: NA; D: NA
DNA: TGTGCCAGCAGTTACTGGGGAGTTAAGAACAATGAGCAGTTCTTC; CDR3: CASSYWGVKNNEQFF; J: TRBJ2-1; V: TRBV6-5; size: NA; D: NA
DNA: TGTGCCAGCGGGGGACTTTCGTTCGGGGAGACCCAGTACTTC; CDR3: CASGGLSFGETQYF; J: TRBJ2-5; V: TRBV2; size: NA; D: NA
DNA: TGCAGTGTCGCGGGGGGTGATGAGCAGTTCTTC; CDR3: CSVAGGDEQFF; J: TRBJ2-1; V: TRBV20-1; size: NA; D: TRBD2
DNA: TGTGCCAGCAAGACAGGGGGCGCGAACTATGGCTACACCTTC; CDR3: CASKTGGANYGYTF; J: TRBJ1-2; V: TRBV6-1; size: NA; D: TRBD1
DNA: TGTGCCAGCAGTTCCCCTCAAGCGGGGGGTGTCACCGGGGAGCTGTTTTTT; CDR3: CASSSPQAGGVTGELFF; J: TRBJ2-2; V: TRBV6-5; size: few; D: TRBD2
DNA: TGCAGTGCTAGTCAGCTGTCGTCAGGACAGGGAGGTTCACCCCTCCACTTT; CDR3: CSASQLSSGQGGSPLHF; J: TRBJ1-6; V: TRBV20-1; size: NA; D: TRBD1
DNA: TGTGCCAGCAGCCTAGGCGGACAGGGGGCGTTTGGAAACACCATATATTTT; CDR3: CASSLGGQGAFGNTIYF; J: TRBJ1-3; V: TRBV6-1; size: NA; D: TRBD1
DNA: TGTGCCAGCAGCTCAGACAGTAACCATCAGCCCCAGCATTTT; CDR3: CASSSDSNHQPQHF; J: TRBJ1-5; V: TRBV7-9; size: few; D: NA
DNA: TGTGCCAGCACCGGGACAGGGGTCGGACAGCCCCAGCATTTT; CDR3: CASTGTGVGQPQHF; J: TRBJ1-5; V: TRBV12-3/TRBV12-4; size: NA; D: TRBD1
DNA: TGTGCCAGCACCTTACAGGGAAGTCGCACTGAAGCTTTCTTT; CDR3: CASTLQGSRTEAFF; J: TRBJ1-1; V: TRBV11-2; size: NA; D: NA
DNA: TGCAGTGCTAATAAATTAAGCGGGGGAACTTACAATGAGCAGTTCTTC; CDR3: CSANKLSGGTYNEQFF; J: TRBJ2-1; V: TRBV20-1; size: once; D: TRBD2
DNA: TGTGCCAGCCCTGGGCCAGACCTTTGGCAGCCCCAGCATTTT; CDR3: CASPGPDLWQPQHF; J: TRBJ1-5; V: TRBV6-1; size: few; D: NA
DNA: TGCGCCAGCAGCTTGACTATCGGGACAGGGGCCTACGAGCAGTACTTC; CDR3: CASSLTIGTGAYEQYF; J: TRBJ2-7; V: TRBV5-1; size: NA; D: TRBD1
DNA: TGTGCCAGCAGCCGGGACGGGGGGAACACTGAAGCTTTCTTT; CDR3: CASSRDGGNTEAFF; J: TRBJ1-1; V: TRBV7-9; size: NA; D: NA
DNA: TGTGCCACCAGCAGAGGGACGGGGCAGGGGAAGGGCTACACCTTC; CDR3: CATSRGTGQGKGYTF; J: TRBJ1-2; V: TRBV15; size: medium-sized; D: NA
DNA: TGTGCCAGCAGCTCAACGAGAGGAGGGAACTATGGCTACACCTTC; CDR3: CASSSTRGGNYGYTF; J: TRBJ1-2; V: TRBV7-3; size: NA; D: NA
DNA: TGCGCCAGCAGTGAGGTTGGGGCGAATCAGCCCCAGCATTTT; CDR3: CASSEVGANQPQHF; J: TRBJ1-5; V: TRBV10-2; size: NA; D: NA
DNA: TGTGCCAGCAGTTATCGTTCTGGCAGCTCCTACGAGCAGTACTTC; CDR3: CASSYRSGSSYEQYF; J: TRBJ2-7; V: TRBV6-2/TRBV6-3; size: NA; D: NA
DNA: TGTGCCAGCAGCTTAGGAGAGGGATATTCACCCCTCCACTTT; CDR3: CASSLGEGYSPLHF; J: TRBJ1-6; V: TRBV7-9; size: NA; D: NA
DNA: TGCGCCAGCAGCATAAACACTGAAGCTTTCTTT; CDR3: CASSINTEAFF; J: TRBJ1-1; V: TRBV5-1; size: NA; D: NA
DNA: TGTGCCAGCACTGGGGGGACTGAAGCTTTCTTT; CDR3: CASTGGTEAFF; J: TRBJ1-1; V: TRBV28; size: few; D: NA
DNA: TGTGCCAGTAGTATCCTAAGGGATCGACAGGGGGTACTCTCCTATAATTCACCCCTCCACTTT; CDR3: CASSILRDRQGVLSYNSPLHF; J: TRBJ1-6; V: TRBV19; size: NA; D: TRBD1
DNA: TGTGCTAGCAGCCTCAGTACCGCGGGCACCGGGGAGCTGTTTTTT; CDR3: CASSLSTAGTGELFF; J: TRBJ2-2; V: TRBV7-7; size: few; D: NA
DNA: TGCGCCAGCAGTGAGACGGGGTTTCAAGAGACCCAGTACTTC; CDR3: CASSETGFQETQYF; J: TRBJ2-5; V: TRBV10-2; size: NA; D: NA
DNA: TGCAGTGCTAGGCTAGGGACAGGAGACGAGCTGTACTTC; CDR3: CSARLGTGDELYF; J: TRBJ2-7; V: TRBV20-1; size: NA; D: TRBD1
DNA: TGTGCCAGTAGTACCAGGGACAGGGGAACTAATTCACCCCTCCACTTT; CDR3: CASSTRDRGTNSPLHF; J: TRBJ1-6; V: TRBV19; size: few; D: TRBD1
DNA: TGTGCCAGCAGCTCCAACCTCTACACCATATATTTT; CDR3: CASSSNLYTIYF; J: TRBJ1-3; V: TRBV7-2; size: few; D: NA
DNA: TGTGCCAGCAGCCCGGACAGGGGGATACTGTACGAGCAGTACTTC; CDR3: CASSPDRGILYEQYF; J: TRBJ2-7; V: TRBV5-4; size: NA; D: TRBD1
DNA: TGTGCCAGCGGGACAGGTCGGAATGAAAAACTGTTTTTT; CDR3: CASGTGRNEKLFF; J: TRBJ1-4; V: TRBV2; size: NA; D: TRBD1
DNA: TGTGCCAGCAGTGAATGGGGAACAGGGGGCACTGAAGCTTTCTTT; CDR3: CASSEWGTGGTEAFF; J: TRBJ1-1; V: TRBV25-1; size: NA; D: TRBD1
DNA: TGTGCCAGCAGCTTAGTTCAGGGACAAAAAGGCTACACCTTC; CDR3: CASSLVQGQKGYTF; J: TRBJ1-2; V: TRBV7-2; size: few; D: NA
DNA: TGTGCCAGCAGCCTCACGGGCTATGGCTACACCTTC; CDR3: CASSLTGYGYTF; J: TRBJ1-2; V: TRBV7-9; size: few; D: NA
DNA: TGTGCCAGCAGTGTTAACTATGGCTACACCTTC; CDR3: CASSVNYGYTF; J: TRBJ1-2; V: TRBV12-3/TRBV12-4; size: few; D: NA
DNA: TGTGCCAGCAGTGGCTGGACTAGCCTCAGAGAGACCCAGTACTTC; CDR3: CASSGWTSLRETQYF; J: TRBJ2-5; V: TRBV25-1; size: NA; D: TRBD2
DNA: TGTGCCAGCAGCTTGGGAGGTGCAGCGGGGCGTCAAGAGACCCAGTACTTC; CDR3: CASSLGGAAGRQETQYF; J: TRBJ2-5; V: TRBV5-4; size: NA; D: TRBD2
DNA: TGTGCCACCAACACCGGGCAGGTCGCGGCAGATACGCAGTATTTT; CDR3: CATNTGQVAADTQYF; J: TRBJ2-3; V: TRBV15; size: NA; D: NA
DNA: TGTGCCATCAGTGGACCTCCGGAGCAGGGGCAGAACTATGGCTACACCTTC; CDR3: CAISGPPEQGQNYGYTF; J: TRBJ1-2; V: TRBV10-3; size: NA; D: NA
DNA: TGTGCCAGCAGCCCCGGACTAGCGGGGGGGGGAGAAGAGACCCAGTACTTC; CDR3: CASSPGLAGGGEETQYF; J: TRBJ2-5; V: TRBV7-6; size: NA; D: TRBD2
DNA: TGCAGTGCTAGTTATGATGCAGATACGCAGTATTTT; CDR3: CSASYDADTQYF; J: TRBJ2-3; V: TRBV20-1; size: few; D: NA
DNA: TGTGCCAGCAGCCGGACAGGGCCCAGCAATCAGCCCCAGCATTTT; CDR3: CASSRTGPSNQPQHF; J: TRBJ1-5; V: TRBV5-4; size: NA; D: TRBD1
DNA: TGTGCCAGCAGTCAACCGGTGGGGCGCACCGGGGAGCTGTTTTTT; CDR3: CASSQPVGRTGELFF; J: TRBJ2-2; V: TRBV6-2/TRBV6-3; size: few; D: NA
DNA: TGTGCCAGCAGCTTGGAACCGGGGGAGGAAAAACTGTTTTTT; CDR3: CASSLEPGEEKLFF; J: TRBJ1-4; V: TRBV5-4; size: NA; D: NA
DNA: TGCAGTGCTCCCGGGCCACGAAGCTACGAGCAGTACTTC; CDR3: CSAPGPRSYEQYF; J: TRBJ2-7; V: TRBV20-1; size: NA; D: NA
DNA: TGTGCCTGGAGTCCTACGGACAGGGGAGATCAGCCCCAGCATTTT; CDR3: CAWSPTDRGDQPQHF; J: TRBJ1-5; V: TRBV30; size: few; D: TRBD1
DNA: TGTGCCAGCAGGTATTCGGGGGGCACGGATGGCTACACCTTC; CDR3: CASRYSGGTDGYTF; J: TRBJ1-2; V: TRBV28; size: NA; D: NA